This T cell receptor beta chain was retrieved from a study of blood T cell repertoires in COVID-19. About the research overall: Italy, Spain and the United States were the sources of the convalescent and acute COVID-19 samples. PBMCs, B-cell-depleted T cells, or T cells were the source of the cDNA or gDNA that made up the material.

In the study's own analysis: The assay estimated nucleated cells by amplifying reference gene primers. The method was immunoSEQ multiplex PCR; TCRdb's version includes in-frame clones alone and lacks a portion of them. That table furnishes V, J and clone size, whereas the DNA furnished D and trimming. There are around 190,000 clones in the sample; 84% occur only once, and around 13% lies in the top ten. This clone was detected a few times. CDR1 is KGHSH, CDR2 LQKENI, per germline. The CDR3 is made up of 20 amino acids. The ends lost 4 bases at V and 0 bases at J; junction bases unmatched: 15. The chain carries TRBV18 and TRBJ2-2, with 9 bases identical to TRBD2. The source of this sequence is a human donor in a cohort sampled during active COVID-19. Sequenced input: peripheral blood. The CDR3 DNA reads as TGTGCCAGCTCACTCAGACTAGCGGAGCTTAGAAATTCGAACACCGGGGAGCTGTTTTTT. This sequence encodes CASSLRLAELRNSNTGELFF.